This paragraph reports one T cell receptor beta chain. Its recognized antigen is unknown. The record has no base qualities; no much larger clone is one base away. The immunoSEQ Assay was used to sequence TCR beta CDR3 regions from DNA. In the authors' own workflow: T cell density was computed as TCR beta template counts normalized to usable DNA estimated by amplifying housekeeping genes. Richness was estimated using the preseqR package, with extrapolation to 400,000 templates for PBMC samples and to 120,000 templates for tissue samples. Clonality was defined by subtracting Pielou's evenness from one. Tissue-enriched TCRs were identified by differential abundance testing using productive amino-acid clonotypes, minimum total count 5 and alpha 0.1. The Jaccard Index and the Morisita Overlap Index were used to quantify repertoire overlap between compartments. GLIPH grouped TCR beta CDR3s together with public tetramer-defined viral CDR3s, and a viral motif had to include at least three viral sequences and also show V-gene enrichment. The source is immuneACCESS, and TCRdb retained only in-frame sequences with V and J called. Part of the clones is not carried over; for the studies checked, unresolved V genes explain less than half of this, and the remainder is unexplained. Clone size and V and J calls were adopted from that table, with D and trimming inferred from the DNA. This sample holds under 100,000 clones; 88% were observed only once. 20% to 25% of the sample is in the top ten clones.

The record originates from a study of T cells in localized non-small cell lung cancer (TCRdb year 2020). With regard to the full study: The study analyzed T cell repertoires of 236 early-stage NSCLC patients, comparing tumors and uninvolved tumor-adjacent lungs. Of the NSCLC patients, 129 were male and around 99 were female, and the mean age was around 70 years. The cohort consisted of approximately 240 treatment-naive NSCLC patients whose localized lung tumors had been resected. Study-wide findings and limitations: Uninvolved tumor-adjacent lung showed the highest T cell clonality, higher than tumor, which suggests more focused antigenic responses in the adjacent lung. A median of roughly 56 of the top 100 tumor clones were detected in paired uninvolved adjacent lung, and around 30 of these tumor clones were also found among the top 100 clones of the paired uninvolved adjacent lung. Multi-region tumor sequencing was not performed, so intratumor heterogeneity could not be excluded. Because of the exploratory design, TCR variables were selected using unadjusted p-values without false-discovery rate correction. Higher blood T cell density associated with longer overall survival, while higher adjacent-lung clonality associated with shorter survival.

According to the germline V gene, CDR1 reads SGDLS and CDR2 reads YYNGEE. Spanning cysteine to phenylalanine, the CDR3 consists of 15 amino acids. Only the CDR3 part of the read is kept: 45 bases, read in frame from the first base. After removal of 4 bases from V and 2 bases from J, the junction retains 5 bases not matched to a gene. At diagnosis, tumor, uninvolved tumor-adjacent lung and peripheral blood were collected and then preserved as a mix of FFPE and fresh-frozen material. For TCR repertoire profiling, the blood samples were analyzed as peripheral blood mononuclear cells. The sequence is built from TRBV9 and TRBJ2-1; TRBD2 aligns with 8 central bases. This receptor was identified in a woman aged 40 to 75 with stage I squamous cell lung carcinoma. The specimen comprised peripheral blood, sampled before any cancer treatment. The CDR3 region reads CASSKTSVPYNEQFF. The DNA sequence follows: TGTGCCAGCAGCAAGACTAGCGTCCCCTACAATGAGCAGTTCTTC.